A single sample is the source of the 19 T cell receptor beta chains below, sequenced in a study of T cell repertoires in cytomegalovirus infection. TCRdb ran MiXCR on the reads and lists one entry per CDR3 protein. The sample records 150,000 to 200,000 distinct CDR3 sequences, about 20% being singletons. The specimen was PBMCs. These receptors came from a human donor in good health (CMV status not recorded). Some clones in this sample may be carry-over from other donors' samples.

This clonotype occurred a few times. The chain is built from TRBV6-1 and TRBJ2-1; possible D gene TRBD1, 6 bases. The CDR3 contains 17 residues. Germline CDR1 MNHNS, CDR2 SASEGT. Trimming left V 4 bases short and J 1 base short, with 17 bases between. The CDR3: CASSVHLTGSSYNEQFF. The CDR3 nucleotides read TGTGCCAGCAGTGTTCACCTCACAGGGTCATCCTACAATGAGCAGTTCTTC.

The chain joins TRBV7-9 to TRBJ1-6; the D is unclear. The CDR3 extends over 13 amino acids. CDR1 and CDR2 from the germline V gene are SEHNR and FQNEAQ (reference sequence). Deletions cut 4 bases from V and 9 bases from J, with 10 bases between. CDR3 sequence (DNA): TGTGCCAGCAGCTCGACCGGCAGTTCACCCCTCCACTTT. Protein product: CASSSTGSSPLHF.

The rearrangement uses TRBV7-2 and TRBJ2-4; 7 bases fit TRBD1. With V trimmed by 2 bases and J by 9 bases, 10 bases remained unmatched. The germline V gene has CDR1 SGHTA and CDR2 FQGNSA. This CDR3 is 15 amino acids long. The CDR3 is CASSLTTGVGRIQYF. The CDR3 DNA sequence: TGTGCCAGCAGCTTAACTACAGGGGTGGGGCGCATTCAGTACTTC.

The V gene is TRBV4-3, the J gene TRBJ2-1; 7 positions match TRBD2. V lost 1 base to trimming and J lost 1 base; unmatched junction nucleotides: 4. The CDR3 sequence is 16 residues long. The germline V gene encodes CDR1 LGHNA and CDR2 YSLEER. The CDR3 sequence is CASSQGSGRSYNEQFF. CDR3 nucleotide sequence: TGCGCCAGCAGCCAAGGTAGCGGGCGGTCCTACAATGAGCAGTTCTTC.

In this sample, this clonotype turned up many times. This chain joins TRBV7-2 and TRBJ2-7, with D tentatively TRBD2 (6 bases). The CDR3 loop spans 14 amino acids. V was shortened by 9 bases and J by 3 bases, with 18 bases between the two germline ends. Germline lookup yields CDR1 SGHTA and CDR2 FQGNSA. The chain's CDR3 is CASGRAGSFYEQYF. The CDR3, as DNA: TGTGCCAGTGGCCGGGCGGGATCCTTCTACGAGCAGTACTTC.

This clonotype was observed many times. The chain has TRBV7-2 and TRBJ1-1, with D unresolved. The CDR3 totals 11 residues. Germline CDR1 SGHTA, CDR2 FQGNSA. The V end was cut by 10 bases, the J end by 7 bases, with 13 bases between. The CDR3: CAIKAHSEAFF. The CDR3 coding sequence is TGTGCCATAAAGGCCCACAGTGAAGCTTTCTTT.

The CDR3 loop is CASSHREGELFF. The DNA for the CDR3 is TGTGCCAGCAGCCACCGTGAAGGGGAGCTGTTTTTT. V and J are TRBV7-9 and TRBJ2-2; no firm D call. CDR3 length: 12 amino acids. Germline CDR1 SEHNR, CDR2 FQNEAQ (reference sequence). Trimming took off 5 bases at V and 8 bases at J, with 9 bases between the two ends. The variable domain in full, with the rest retrieved from reference TRBV7-9 and TRBJ2-2, is DTGVSQNPRHKITKRGQNVTFRCDPISEHNRLYWYRQTLGQGPEFLTYFQNEAQLEKSRLLSDRFSAERPKGSFSTLEIQRTEQGDSAMYLCASSHREGELFFGEGSRLTVL.

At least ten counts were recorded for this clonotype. The CDR3 sequence is CASSGSGSYNEQFF. CDR3 sequence (DNA): TGTGCCAGCAGCGGAAGCGGGAGCTACAATGAGCAGTTCTTC. The J gene is TRBJ2-1, the V gene TRBV5-4; TRBD2 aligns across 8 bases. This CDR3 comprises 14 residues. In germline, CDR1 is SGHNT, CDR2 YYREEE (reference sequence). J gave up 3 bases and V 4 bases, and 3 bases lay outside the gene matches.

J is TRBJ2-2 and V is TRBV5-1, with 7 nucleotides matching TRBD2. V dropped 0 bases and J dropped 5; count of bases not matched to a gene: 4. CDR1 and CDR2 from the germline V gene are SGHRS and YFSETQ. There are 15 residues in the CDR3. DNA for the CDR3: TGCGCCAGCAGCTTGGAGGTTAGCGGGACCGGGGAGCTGTTTTTT. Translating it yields CASSLEVSGTGELFF.

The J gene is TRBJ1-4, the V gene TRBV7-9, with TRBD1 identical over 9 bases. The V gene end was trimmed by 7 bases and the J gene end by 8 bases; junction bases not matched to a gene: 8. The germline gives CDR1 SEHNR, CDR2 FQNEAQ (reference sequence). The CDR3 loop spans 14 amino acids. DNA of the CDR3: TGTGCCAGCACCTCGGGACAGGGAGGCGAAAAACTGTTTTTT. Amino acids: CASTSGQGGEKLFF.

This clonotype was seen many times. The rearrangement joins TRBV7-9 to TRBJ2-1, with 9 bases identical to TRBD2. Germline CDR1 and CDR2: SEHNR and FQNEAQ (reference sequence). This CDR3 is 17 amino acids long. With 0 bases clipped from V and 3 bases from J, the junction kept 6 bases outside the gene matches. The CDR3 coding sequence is TGTGCCAGCAGCTTAGCGCGGAGTAGCGGGAGCTACAATGAGCAGTTCTTC. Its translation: CASSLARSSGSYNEQFF.

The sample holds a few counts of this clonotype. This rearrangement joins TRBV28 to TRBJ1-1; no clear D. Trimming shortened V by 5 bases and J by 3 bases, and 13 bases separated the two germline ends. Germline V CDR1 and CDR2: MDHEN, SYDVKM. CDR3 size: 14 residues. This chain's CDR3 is CASSLASWDTEAFF. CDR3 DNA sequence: TGTGCCAGCAGTCTTGCCTCCTGGGACACTGAAGCTTTCTTT. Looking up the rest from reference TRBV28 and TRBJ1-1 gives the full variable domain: DVKVTQSSRYLVKRTGEKVFLECVQDMDHENMFWYRQDPGLGLRLIYFSYDVKMKEKGDIPEGYSVSREKKERFSLILESASTNQTSMYLCASSLASWDTEAFFGQGTRLTVV.

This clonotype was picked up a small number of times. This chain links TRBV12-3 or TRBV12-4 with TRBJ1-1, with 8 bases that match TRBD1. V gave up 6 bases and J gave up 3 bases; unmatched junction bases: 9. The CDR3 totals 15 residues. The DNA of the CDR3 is TGTGCCAGCAGCCCACGACAGGGGCGGTACACTGAAGCTTTCTTT. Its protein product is CASSPRQGRYTEAFF.

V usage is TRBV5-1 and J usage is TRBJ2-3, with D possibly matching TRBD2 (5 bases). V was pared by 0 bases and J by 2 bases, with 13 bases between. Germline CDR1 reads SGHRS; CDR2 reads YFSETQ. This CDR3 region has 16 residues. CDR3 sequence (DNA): TGCGCCAGCAGCTTGGTAGTGAGGGCTGCCACAGATACGCAGTATTTT. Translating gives CASSLVVRAATDTQYF.

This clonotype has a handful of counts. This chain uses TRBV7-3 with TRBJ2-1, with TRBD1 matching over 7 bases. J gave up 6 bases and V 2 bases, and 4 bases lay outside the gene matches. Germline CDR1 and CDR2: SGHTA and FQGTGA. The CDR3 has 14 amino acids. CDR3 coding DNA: TGTGCCAGCAGCTTAGACAGGGCATCCAATGAGCAGTTCTTC. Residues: CASSLDRASNEQFF.

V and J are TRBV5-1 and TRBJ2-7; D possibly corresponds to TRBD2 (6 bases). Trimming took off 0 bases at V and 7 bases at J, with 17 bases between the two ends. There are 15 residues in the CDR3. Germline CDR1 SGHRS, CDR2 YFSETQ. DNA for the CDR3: TGCGCCAGCAGCTTGGACGGGAGCCGTTATGTTGAGCAGTACTTC. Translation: CASSLDGSRYVEQYF.

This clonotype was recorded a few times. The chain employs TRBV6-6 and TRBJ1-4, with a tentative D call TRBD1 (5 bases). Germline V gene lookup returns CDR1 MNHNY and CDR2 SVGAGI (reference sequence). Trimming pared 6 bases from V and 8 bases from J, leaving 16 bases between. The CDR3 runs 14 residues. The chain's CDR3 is CASRRGQGQEKLFF. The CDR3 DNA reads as TGTGCCAGCAGGCGCGGGCAGGGCCAAGAAAAACTGTTTTTT.

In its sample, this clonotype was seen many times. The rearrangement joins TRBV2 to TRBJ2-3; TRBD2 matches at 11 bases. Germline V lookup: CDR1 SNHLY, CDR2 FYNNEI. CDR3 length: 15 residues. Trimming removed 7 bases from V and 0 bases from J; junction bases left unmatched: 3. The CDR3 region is CASKRLAGSTDTQYF. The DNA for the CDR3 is TGTGCCAGCAAACGACTAGCGGGGAGCACAGATACGCAGTATTTT. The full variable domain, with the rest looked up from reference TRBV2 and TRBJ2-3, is EPEVTQTPSHQVTQMGQEVILRCVPISNHLYFYWYRQILGQKVEFLVSFYNNEISEKSEIFDDQFSVERPDGSNFTLKIRSTKLEDSAMYFCASKRLAGSTDTQYFGPGTRLTVL.

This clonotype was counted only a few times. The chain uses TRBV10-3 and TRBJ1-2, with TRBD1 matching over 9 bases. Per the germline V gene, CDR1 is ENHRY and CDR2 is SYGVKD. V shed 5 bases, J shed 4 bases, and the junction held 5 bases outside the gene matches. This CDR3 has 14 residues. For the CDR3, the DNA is TGTGCCATCAGTTCGACAGGGGGATTCTATGGCTACACCTTC. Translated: CAISSTGGFYGYTF.